This is a list of T cell receptor beta chains from one sample in a study of cytomegalovirus exposure and HLA in healthy donors. Only in-frame clones appear in the TCRdb table, and some are missing; sequencing was by immunoSEQ multiplex PCR. The sample holds fewer than 150,000 clones, approximately 80% seen once. Sequenced: PBMCs. Every receptor here comes from a man between 25 and 39 years old in good health and CMV-seronegative. CDR3s include the opening cysteine and the closing phenylalanine or tryptophan. D genes are given only for firm matches. Not every row has a clone size; where given, it reads once, few, many or a size class.

J: TRBJ2-1
size: NA
V: TRBV4-1
D: TRBD1
DNA: TGCGCCAGCAGCGATCCGGGACAGGGGGTCCATGAGCAGTTCTTC
CDR3: CASSDPGQGVHEQFF

J: TRBJ1-1
size: NA
V: TRBV19
D: NA
DNA: TGTGCCAGTAGGTTGCAGGACATGAACACTGAAGCTTTCTTT
CDR3: CASRLQDMNTEAFF

J: TRBJ2-7
size: NA
V: TRBV5-1
D: NA
DNA: TGCGCCAGCAGCTTACAGGGTCCCGAGCAGTACTTC
CDR3: CASSLQGPEQYF

J: TRBJ2-7
size: NA
V: TRBV27
D: TRBD2
DNA: TGTGCCAGCAGTTTGGGGCAGGGACTAGCAGGCCACGAGCAGTACTTC
CDR3: CASSLGQGLAGHEQYF

J: TRBJ2-7
size: NA
V: TRBV5-1
D: NA
DNA: TGCGCCAGCAGCTTTTTGGCTGTACCACACGAGCAGTACTTC
CDR3: CASSFLAVPHEQYF

J: TRBJ2-1
size: NA
V: TRBV29-1
D: TRBD2
DNA: TGCAGCGTCGCCGGACTAGCGGGAGGTCACAATGAGCAGTTCTTC
CDR3: CSVAGLAGGHNEQFF

J: TRBJ2-7
size: NA
V: TRBV28
D: TRBD2
DNA: TGTGCCAGCAGGCGGGGGGGGTACGAGCAGTACTTC
CDR3: CASRRGGYEQYF

J: TRBJ1-1
size: few
V: TRBV6-5
D: TRBD1
DNA: TGTGCCAGCAGCCTCAGGGGGCAGGACACTGAAGCTTTCTTT
CDR3: CASSLRGQDTEAFF

J: TRBJ1-5
size: few
V: TRBV5-8
D: TRBD1
DNA: TGTGCCAGCAGCTACCACAGGGGTAGCAATCAGCCCCAGCATTTT
CDR3: CASSYHRGSNQPQHF

J: TRBJ2-3
size: NA
V: TRBV4-1
D: NA
DNA: TGCGCCAGCAGCCAAGACAGTTTCACAGATACGCAGTATTTT
CDR3: CASSQDSFTDTQYF

J: TRBJ2-7
size: NA
V: TRBV27
D: NA
DNA: TGTGCCAGCAGTTTAGGTAGAACCTACGAGCAGTACTTC
CDR3: CASSLGRTYEQYF

J: TRBJ2-2
size: NA
V: TRBV13
D: TRBD1
DNA: TGTGCCAGCAGCATCGGACAGGGCACCGGGGAGCTGTTTTTT
CDR3: CASSIGQGTGELFF

J: TRBJ2-1
size: NA
V: TRBV29-1
D: NA
DNA: TGCAGCGTCGTATTCAGTAATGAGCAGTTCTTC
CDR3: CSVVFSNEQFF

J: TRBJ1-2
size: few
V: TRBV28
D: NA
DNA: TGTGCCAGCAGTTCCCTCTATGGCTACACCTTC
CDR3: CASSSLYGYTF

J: TRBJ2-5
size: once
V: TRBV9
D: TRBD2
DNA: TGTGCCAGCAGCGTAGGAGGTAGCGGGAGTTCAGAGACCCAGTACTTC
CDR3: CASSVGGSGSSETQYF

J: TRBJ1-2
size: NA
V: TRBV28
D: TRBD1
DNA: TGTGCCAGCAGTTCCGGGACAGGAGCTAACTATGGCTACACCTTC
CDR3: CASSSGTGANYGYTF

J: TRBJ2-5
size: NA
V: TRBV29-1
D: NA
DNA: TGCAGCGTCCCGGGTCCAGCTAAAGAGACCCAGTACTTC
CDR3: CSVPGPAKETQYF

J: TRBJ2-7
size: NA
V: TRBV4-2
D: TRBD2
DNA: TGTGCCAGCAGCCAAGGACGGACTAGCGGGATGTTCTACGAGCAGTACTTC
CDR3: CASSQGRTSGMFYEQYF

J: TRBJ1-4
size: NA
V: TRBV6-5
D: NA
DNA: TGTGCCAGCAGTTACTCGATATCCACAAATGAAAAACTGTTTTTT
CDR3: CASSYSISTNEKLFF

J: TRBJ2-1
size: NA
V: TRBV5-1
D: NA
DNA: TGCGCCAGCAGCTTGGGATCGGGACAAGCCAATGAGCAGTTCTTC
CDR3: CASSLGSGQANEQFF

J: TRBJ2-3
size: NA
V: TRBV10-1
D: NA
DNA: TGCGCCAGCACGAAAGGAGCCAGCACAGATACGCAGTATTTT
CDR3: CASTKGASTDTQYF

J: TRBJ1-2
size: once
V: TRBV5-8
D: NA
DNA: TGTGCCAGCAGCTTAGGGGTAGACTATGGCTACACCTTC
CDR3: CASSLGVDYGYTF

J: TRBJ2-1
size: NA
V: TRBV19
D: NA
DNA: TGTGCCAGTAGTTCCCTAGTACCCCAAGGAAATGAGCAGTTCTTC
CDR3: CASSSLVPQGNEQFF

J: TRBJ1-1
size: few
V: TRBV28
D: NA
DNA: TGTGCCAGCCTTTCGGGTGGGAACACTGAAGCTTTCTTT
CDR3: CASLSGGNTEAFF

J: TRBJ2-7
size: NA
V: TRBV6-5
D: TRBD2
DNA: TGTGCCAGCAGTTACGGGCTAGCGGGAGACTACGAGCAGTACTTC
CDR3: CASSYGLAGDYEQYF

J: TRBJ1-4
size: NA
V: TRBV15
D: NA
DNA: TGTGCCACCAGCGGAACTCAGGTCTTTGCAACTAATGAAAAACTGTTTTTT
CDR3: CATSGTQVFATNEKLFF

J: TRBJ2-2
size: NA
V: TRBV30
D: NA
DNA: TGTGCCTGGAGTGTACTCACTAGCCGGACCGGGGAGCTGTTTTTT
CDR3: CAWSVLTSRTGELFF

J: TRBJ2-1
size: NA
V: TRBV9
D: NA
DNA: TGTGCCAGCAGCGTGGGGGTAGCGGAGAGCAATGAGCAGTTCTTC
CDR3: CASSVGVAESNEQFF

J: TRBJ2-7
size: few
V: TRBV7-2
D: NA
DNA: TGTGCCAGCAGTTCGACGGGGGACAGAGCCTACGAGCAGTACTTC
CDR3: CASSSTGDRAYEQYF

J: TRBJ2-5
size: NA
V: TRBV5-1
D: NA
DNA: TGCGCCAGCAGCTTCGGACTTCAAGAGACCCAGTACTTC
CDR3: CASSFGLQETQYF

J: TRBJ1-4
size: few
V: TRBV5-3
D: NA
DNA: TGTGCCCGAACCAGGGTTGCTAATGAAAAACTGTTTTTT
CDR3: CARTRVANEKLFF

J: TRBJ2-7
size: NA
V: TRBV19
D: TRBD2
DNA: TGTGCCAGTAGTATTCGGCGGGGGGACTACGAGCAGTACTTC
CDR3: CASSIRRGDYEQYF

J: TRBJ1-1
size: once
V: TRBV6-5
D: TRBD1
DNA: TGTGCCAGCAGTGCATTGGAGGGGGCGAATACTGAAGCTTTCTTT
CDR3: CASSALEGANTEAFF

J: TRBJ1-2
size: NA
V: TRBV6-5
D: NA
DNA: TGTGCCAGCACCAAGGCGGGGGGCTATGGCTACACCTTC
CDR3: CASTKAGGYGYTF